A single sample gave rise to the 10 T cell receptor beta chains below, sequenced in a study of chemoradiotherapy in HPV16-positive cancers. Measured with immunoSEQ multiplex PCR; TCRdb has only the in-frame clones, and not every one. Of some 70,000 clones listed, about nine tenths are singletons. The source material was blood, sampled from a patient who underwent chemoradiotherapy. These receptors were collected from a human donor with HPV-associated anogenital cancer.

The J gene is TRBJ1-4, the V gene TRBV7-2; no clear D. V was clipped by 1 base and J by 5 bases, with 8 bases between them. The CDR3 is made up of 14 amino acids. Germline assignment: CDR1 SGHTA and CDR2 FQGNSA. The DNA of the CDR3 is TGTGCCAGCAGCTTAGAGGTGGGAAATGAAAAACTGTTTTTT. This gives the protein CASSLEVGNEKLFF.

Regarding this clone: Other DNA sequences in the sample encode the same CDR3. The CDR3 sequence is CASSGTLAGANTGELFF. The CDR3 DNA is TGTGCCAGCAGTGGGACTCTAGCGGGGGCCAACACCGGGGAGCTGTTTTTT. This rearrangement joins TRBV6-1 to TRBJ2-2; TRBD2 matches at 10 bases. The length of the CDR3 is 17 residues. CDR1 and CDR2 from the germline V gene are MNHNS and SASEGT. V shed 4 bases and J 2 bases; nucleotides not matched to a gene: 7.

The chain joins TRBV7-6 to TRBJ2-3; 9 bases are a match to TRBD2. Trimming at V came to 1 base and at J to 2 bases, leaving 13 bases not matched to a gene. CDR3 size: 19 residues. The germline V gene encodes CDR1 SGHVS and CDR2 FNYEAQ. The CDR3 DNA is TGTGCCAGCAGCTTAGGCACTAGCGGGTCCCTAGAATACACAGATACGCAGTATTTT. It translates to CASSLGTSGSLEYTDTQYF. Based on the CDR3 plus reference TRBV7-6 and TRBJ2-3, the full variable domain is GAGVSQSPRYKVTKRGQDVALRCDPISGHVSLYWYRQALGQGPEFLTYFNYEAQQDKSGLPNDRFSAERPEGSISTLTIQRTEQRDSAMYRCASSLGTSGSLEYTDTQYFGPGTRLTVL.

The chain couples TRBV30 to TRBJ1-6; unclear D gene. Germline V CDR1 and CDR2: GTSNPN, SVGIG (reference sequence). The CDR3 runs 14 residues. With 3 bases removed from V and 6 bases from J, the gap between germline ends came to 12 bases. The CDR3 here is CAWRWVSGNSPLHF. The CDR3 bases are TGTGCCTGGAGATGGGTCTCGGGTAATTCACCCCTCCACTTT.

In nucleotides, the CDR3 is TGTGCCAGCAGCTTAGGGCTAGCGCTAGGCGAGCAGTACTTC. It is translated as CASSLGLALGEQYF. This rearrangement joins TRBV11-2 to TRBJ2-7, with a possible D match to TRBD2 (6 bases). The CDR3 totals 14 residues. Germline values: CDR1 SGHAT, CDR2 FQNNGV. V lost 1 base and J lost 6, with 13 bases in between.

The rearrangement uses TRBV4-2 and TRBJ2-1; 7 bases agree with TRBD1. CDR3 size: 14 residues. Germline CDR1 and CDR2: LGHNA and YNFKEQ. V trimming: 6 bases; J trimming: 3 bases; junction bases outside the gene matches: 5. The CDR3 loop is CASSHRGNYNEQFF. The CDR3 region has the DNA TGTGCCAGCAGTCACAGGGGAAACTACAATGAGCAGTTCTTC.

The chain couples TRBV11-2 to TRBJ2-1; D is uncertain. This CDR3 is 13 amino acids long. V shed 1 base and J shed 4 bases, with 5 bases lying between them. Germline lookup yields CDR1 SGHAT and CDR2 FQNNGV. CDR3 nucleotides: TGTGCCAGCAGCTTAGCCCGGTACAATGAGCAGTTCTTC. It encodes CASSLARYNEQFF. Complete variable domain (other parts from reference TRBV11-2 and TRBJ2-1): EAGVAQSPRYKIIEKRQSVAFWCNPISGHATLYWYQQILGQGPKLLIQFQNNGVVDDSQLPKDRFSAERLKGVDSTLKIQPAKLEDSAVYLCASSLARYNEQFFGPGTRLTVL.

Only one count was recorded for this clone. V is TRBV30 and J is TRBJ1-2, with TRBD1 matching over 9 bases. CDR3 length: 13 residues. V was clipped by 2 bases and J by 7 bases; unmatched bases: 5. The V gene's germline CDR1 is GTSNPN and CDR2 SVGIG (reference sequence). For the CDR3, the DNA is TGTGCCTGGAGTTCTCTGGGACAGGGTGGCTACACCTTC. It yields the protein CAWSSLGQGGYTF.

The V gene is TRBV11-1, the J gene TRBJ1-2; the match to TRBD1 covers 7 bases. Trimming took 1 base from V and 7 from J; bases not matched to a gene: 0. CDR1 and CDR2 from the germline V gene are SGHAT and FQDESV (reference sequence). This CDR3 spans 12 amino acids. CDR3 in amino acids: CASSLGTGGYTF. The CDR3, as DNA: TGTGCCAGCAGCTTAGGGACAGGTGGCTACACCTTC.

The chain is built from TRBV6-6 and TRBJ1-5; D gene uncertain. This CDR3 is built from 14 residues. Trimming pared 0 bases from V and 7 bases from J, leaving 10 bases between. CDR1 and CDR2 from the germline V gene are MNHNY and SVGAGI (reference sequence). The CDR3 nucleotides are TGTGCCAGCAGTTACTCAGGGTTTAGGCAGCCCCAGCATTTT. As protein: CASSYSGFRQPQHF.